This T cell receptor (beta chain) was recovered during a study of PD-L1 blockade in urothelial cancer. CDR1 is LGHNA, CDR2 YNFKEQ, per germline. The V end was cut by 4 bases, the J end by 2 bases, with 6 bases between. CDR3 size: 12 residues. Assay: immunoSEQ multiplex PCR; the TCRdb copy retains only in-frame clones and omits some. The sample has some 28,000 clones, 80% to 85% seen once. In its sample, this clone was seen once. The chain has TRBV4-2 and TRBJ2-7; D is ambiguous. Source: PBMCs, taken around atezolizumab (anti-PD-L1) treatment. This receptor was obtained from a man aged 45-60 years with urothelial cancer. The CDR3 sequence: CASSPRPYEQYF. The CDR3 coding sequence is TGTGCCAGCAGCCCGCGCCCCTACGAGCAGTACTTC.